This T cell receptor beta chain originates from a study of neurological immune-mediated disorders (dated by TCRdb to about 2019). Some background on the complete study: Peripheral blood TCR-beta repertoires from HTLV-I-associated myelopathy (HAM/TSP) patients, multiple sclerosis patients and healthy controls were compared by UMI-based sequencing. The roughly 99 TCR-beta libraries covered PBMC samples along with longitudinal samples, technical triplicates, and paired sorted CD4+ and CD8+ T-cell subsets. The cohort comprised 68 subjects: roughly 14 HAM/TSP patients, 34 multiple sclerosis patients and some 20 healthy controls.

cDNA was synthesized by template-switch 5'RACE using a primer with a 10-nucleotide random unique molecular identifier that tagged each TCR transcript. Every sequencing run yielded over 180 million TCR-beta sequences covering 15-18 subjects. The RNeasy kit was used to extract total RNA. The KAPA Real-time Library Amplification kit was used to amplify TCR-beta VDJ regions with primers targeting the TCR constant region and the 5'RACE anchor. Sample indexes and Illumina adaptors were added in a first PCR, and a second PCR then increased library yield. After purification with Ampure beads, the TCR product of roughly 650 bp was size-selected on a 2% E-gel SizeSelection system. Before pooling, libraries had their quality checked on a Bioanalyzer, their concentration measured with Qubit, and their quantity determined with the Kapa Library Quantification kit. Paired-end 2 x 150 bp sequencing of the libraries was performed on an Illumina HiSeq 2500. To increase sequence diversity, about 24-32% phiX was spiked into each library pool. Turning to the authors' computational methods: The quality-filtered reads were processed with the UMI-based MiGEC pipeline, whose error correction step removed more than 80% of the raw TCR sequences. VDJ genes were aligned to IMGT germline references, and clonotypes were defined by unique CDR3 amino acid sequence plus V-J genes. VDJtools evaluated clonal expansion, Shannon diversity and CDR3 relatedness (CalcPairwiseDistances, ClusterSamples); CLCbio workbench built phylogenetic trees. Clones with at least 8 unique UMIs were defined as expanded, with this threshold being based on coefficient-of-variation modelling across technical triplicates. TCRdb reran the public reads through fastp at Q25 and MiXCR, keeping productive beta chains. Every entry covers one CDR3 protein and lists the most common genes and DNA from its rows. These V and J calls originate from TCRdb's pipeline instead of the authors' own analysis. The sample table records roughly 80,000 distinct CDR3 sequences; about a tenth of these occur just once. Under 2% of the sample is in the top ten clones.

Deletion took 7 bases off V and 6 bases off J, with a span of 12 bases between the germline ends. From the cysteine through the phenylalanine, the CDR3 covers 12 amino acids. Of the read, only the CDR3 DNA is kept; its 36 bases are in frame from base 1. Study-wide conclusions, independent of this receptor: The highest TCR clonal expansion was observed in HAM/TSP patients, whereas the lowest was observed in MS patients, even when compared with healthy controls. Expanded clones from different subjects shared no identical CDR3 amino acid sequences, which suggests that TCR-beta repertoires were private in all groups.

The healthy controls were volunteers from blood banks in Maryland, USA. Libraries from unsorted PBMCs were made from 2 million PBMCs kept in RNAlater at -80 degrees C until RNA extraction. Peripheral blood underwent Ficoll-Hypaque density gradient centrifugation to isolate PBMCs, which were then cryopreserved in liquid nitrogen. Ten or more counts support this clonotype. Its antigen is currently not known. The sample holds no much larger clone one base away, and base qualities are not on file. The rearranged segments are TRBV12-3 or TRBV12-4 and TRBJ1-1, with the D gene not clear enough to name. The sequencing sample was made of PBMCs. The source is a man aged 40-50 years in good health. The DNA reads as follows: TGTGCCAGCACCAAAGTAGGGCCTGAAGCTTTCTTT. It specifies CASTKVGPEAFF.